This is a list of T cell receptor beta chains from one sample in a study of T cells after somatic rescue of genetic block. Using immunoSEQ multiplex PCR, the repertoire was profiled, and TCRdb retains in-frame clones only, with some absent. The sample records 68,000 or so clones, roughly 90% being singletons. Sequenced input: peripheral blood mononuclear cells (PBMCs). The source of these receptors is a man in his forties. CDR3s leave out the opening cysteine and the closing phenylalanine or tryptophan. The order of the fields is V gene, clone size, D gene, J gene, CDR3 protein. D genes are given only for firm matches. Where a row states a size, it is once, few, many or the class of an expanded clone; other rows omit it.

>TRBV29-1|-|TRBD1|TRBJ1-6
SVGDSYNSPLH
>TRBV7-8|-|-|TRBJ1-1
ASSPGVWNTEAF
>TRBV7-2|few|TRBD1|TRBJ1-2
ASSLGTGFGYT
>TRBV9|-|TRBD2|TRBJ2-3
ASSVASGRVTDTQY
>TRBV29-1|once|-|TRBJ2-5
SDMGDGQETQY
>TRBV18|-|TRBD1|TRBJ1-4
ASSSRDRGNEKLF
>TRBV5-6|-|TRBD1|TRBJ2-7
ASSAPGQGTRMGYEQY
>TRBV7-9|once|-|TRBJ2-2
ASSLRTDRRGTGELF
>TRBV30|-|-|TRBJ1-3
AQTVGPGNTIY
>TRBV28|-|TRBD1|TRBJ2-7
ASGSSGTGSYEQY